The 32 T cell receptor beta chains given below trace back to one sample, sequenced in a study of CD8 T cells in ankylosing spondylitis. In TCRdb, the 5' RACE reads were re-called with MiXCR into one record per CDR3 protein. The profile shows tens of thousands of distinct CDR3 sequences, approximately 10% of them singletons. Sequencing input: blood, either unsorted or a sorted T cell fraction (not recorded which). The receptors originated from a male donor with ankylosing spondylitis or in good health (not recorded which).

This clonotype was counted at least ten times. The chain links TRBV11-1 to TRBJ2-3, with 12 nucleotides matching TRBD2. Germline V gene sequence: CDR1 SGHAT, CDR2 FQDESV (reference sequence). The CDR3 runs 16 residues. V was pared by 4 bases and J by 0 bases, with 2 bases of the junction left unmatched. The CDR3 reads CASSSGLAGSTDTQYF. CDR3 coding DNA: TGTGCCAGCAGCTCCGGACTAGCGGGGAGCACAGATACGCAGTATTTT. Full variable domain (remainder filled in from reference TRBV11-1 and TRBJ2-3): EAEVAQSPRYKITEKSQAVAFWCDPISGHATLYWYRQILGQGPELLVQFQDESVVDDSQLPKDRFSAERLKGVDSTLKIQPAELGDSAMYLCASSSGLAGSTDTQYFGPGTRLTVL.

This clonotype was seen once. The CDR3: CASSPLAGTGVVHF. Written as DNA, the CDR3 is TGTGCCAGCAGCCCACTTGCCGGGACAGGGGTTGTGCATTTT. This chain connects TRBV7-2 to TRBJ1-5; the match to TRBD1 covers 10 bases. The CDR3 contains 14 residues. Germline CDR1 and CDR2: SGHTA and FQGNSA. V was pared by 5 bases and J by 15 bases, with 13 bases of the junction left unmatched.

There are a few counts of this clonotype. This chain uses TRBV11-2 with TRBJ2-7; perhaps TRBD2 as D (6 bases). From germline, CDR1 is SGHAT and CDR2 FQNNGV. This CDR3 region has 15 residues. Trimming stripped 1 base from V and 0 bases from J, with 10 bases between. The DNA of the CDR3 is TGTGCCAGCAGCTTAGCCGGGGGAAGCTCCTACGAGCAGTACTTC. It yields the protein CASSLAGGSSYEQYF.

This clonotype was counted ten times or more. The chain employs TRBV19 and TRBJ1-5; D uncertain. Germline V CDR1 and CDR2: LNHDA, SQIVND (reference sequence). The germline V and J ends were trimmed by 9 bases and 2 bases, with 17 bases remaining between them. The CDR3 extends over 15 amino acids. The DNA of the CDR3 is TGTGCCAGCTCCGCCCCCGATCCGGGCAATCAGCCCCAGCATTTT. Amino acids: CASSAPDPGNQPQHF.

This clonotype was seen many times. The chain has TRBV3-1 and TRBJ2-5, with no clear D. V lost 0 bases and J lost 0, with 11 bases in between. Germline V lookup: CDR1 LGHDT, CDR2 YNNKEL (reference sequence). CDR3 length equals 16 residues. The CDR3 region has the DNA TGTGCCAGCAGCCAAGACGGGCTGCAGTACCAAGAGACCCAGTACTTC. The encoded protein is CASSQDGLQYQETQYF.

This clonotype was observed many times. This chain uses TRBV18 with TRBJ2-5; D call uncertain. Per the germline V gene, CDR1 is KGHSH and CDR2 is LQKENI. This CDR3 region has 11 residues. V gave up 3 bases and J gave up 5 bases, with 4 bases separating them. The CDR3 protein is CASSPRETQYF. The CDR3, as DNA: TGTGCCAGCTCACCGCGTGAGACCCAGTACTTC.

This clonotype was seen at least ten times. The chain recombines TRBV12-3 or TRBV12-4 with TRBJ1-1; TRBD1 matches at 7 bases. The CDR3 spans 16 residues. V dropped 3 bases and J dropped 1; count of bases not matched to a gene: 8. CDR3 residues: CASSFGTGVGNTEAFF. CDR3 nucleotide sequence: TGTGCCAGCAGTTTTGGTACAGGGGTGGGGAACACTGAAGCTTTCTTT.

The V call is TRBV20-1, the J call TRBJ2-5, with 11 bases fitting TRBD2. The V segment lost 6 bases and the J segment 3 bases; nucleotides outside the gene matches: 12. In germline, CDR1 is DFQATT, CDR2 SNEGSKA (reference sequence). This CDR3 comprises 16 residues. CDR3 bases: TGCAGTGCCATAAGGGGGCTAGCGGGGGGAAAAGAGACCCAGTACTTC. It is translated as CSAIRGLAGGKETQYF.

This clonotype was found many times. V gene TRBV11-2 combines with J gene TRBJ2-3; no clear D. Germline V lookup: CDR1 SGHAT, CDR2 FQNNGV. V lost 0 bases and J 0 bases, leaving 10 bases between the germline ends. The CDR3 covers 16 residues. This chain's CDR3 is CASSLERVVSTDTQYF. The CDR3 DNA is TGTGCCAGCAGCTTAGAACGGGTGGTGAGCACAGATACGCAGTATTTT.

There are many counts of this clonotype. This chain uses TRBV25-1 with TRBJ1-1; D gene uncertain. Germline CDR1 and CDR2: MGHDK and SYGVNS. CDR3 length: 13 amino acids. V was pared by 6 bases and J by 1 base, with 9 bases between. This chain's CDR3 is CASSSHTNTEAFF. The CDR3 DNA reads as TGTGCCAGCAGCTCACACACGAACACTGAAGCTTTCTTT.

The sample holds many counts of this clonotype. This sequence joins TRBV12-3 or TRBV12-4 and TRBJ1-1, with TRBD1 matching over 9 bases. V gave up 5 bases and J gave up 1 base; unmatched junction bases: 5. This CDR3 spans 15 amino acids. The chain's CDR3 is CASSPQGQGNTEAFF. The CDR3 bases are TGTGCCAGCAGTCCCCAGGGACAGGGGAACACTGAAGCTTTCTTT.

This clonotype occurred many times. The chain has TRBV5-6 and TRBJ2-5, with D maybe TRBD2 (5 bases). The length of the CDR3 is 15 residues. Germline CDR1 and CDR2: SGHDT and YYEEEE. V was cut by 3 bases and J by 5 bases, with 17 bases left in between. This chain's CDR3 is CASSSPRPAAETQYF. DNA of the CDR3: TGTGCCAGCAGCTCCCCCAGGCCAGCGGCGGAGACCCAGTACTTC. The full variable domain, in which reference TRBV5-6 and TRBJ2-5 provide the parts outside the CDR3, is DAGVTQSPTHLIKTRGQQVTLRCSPKSGHDTVSWYQQALGQGPQFIFQYYEEEERQRGNFPDRFSGHQFPNYSSELNVNALLLGDSALYLCASSSPRPAAETQYFGPGTRLLVL.

In this sample, this clonotype turned up a few times. This chain joins TRBV21-1 and TRBJ1-2. TRBV21-1 is a pseudogene segment. There are 10 residues in the CDR3. The CDR3 sequence: CASSKFFYTF. The CDR3 DNA is TGTGCCAGCAGCAAATTCTTCTACACCTTC.

This clonotype was picked up many times. J is TRBJ2-3 and V is TRBV12-3 or TRBV12-4, with 10 bases lining up with TRBD1. This CDR3 spans 14 amino acids. V dropped 5 bases and J dropped 3; count of bases not matched to a gene: 2. CDR3 loop: CASSRDRGTDTQYF. The CDR3 bases are TGTGCCAGCAGTCGGGACAGGGGAACAGATACGCAGTATTTT.

The sample holds many counts of this clonotype. The chain joins TRBV29-1 to TRBJ2-7; D tentatively reads TRBD1 or TRBD2 (7 bases each). Germline-derived CDR1 and CDR2 are SQVTM and ANQGSEA. The CDR3 is 14 amino acids. Deletions cut 0 bases from V and 4 bases from J, with 13 bases between. The CDR3 spells CSVEDGQGGYEQYF. As DNA, the CDR3 is TGCAGCGTTGAAGATGGTCAGGGGGGGTACGAGCAGTACTTC.

This clonotype came up many times. V is TRBV7-6 and J is TRBJ2-7; possible D gene TRBD1, 7 bases. V gave up 5 bases and J gave up 3 bases, with 20 bases separating them. CDR1 and CDR2 (germline): SGHVS, FNYEAQ. The CDR3 sequence is 16 residues long. DNA for the CDR3: TGTGCCAGCAGCGCCCTTAGGGGGACAGCGGGCTACGAGCAGTACTTC. Translated, it gives CASSALRGTAGYEQYF. Full variable domain (remainder filled in from reference TRBV7-6 and TRBJ2-7): GAGVSQSPRYKVTKRGQDVALRCDPISGHVSLYWYRQALGQGPEFLTYFNYEAQQDKSGLPNDRFSAERPEGSISTLTIQRTEQRDSAMYRCASSALRGTAGYEQYFGPGTRLTVT.

The CDR3, as DNA: TGTGCCAGCAGCTTAGGAGCGGGGGGGCGGCACAATGAGCAGTTCTTC. Translated, it gives CASSLGAGGRHNEQFF. The chain carries TRBV7-2 and TRBJ2-1, with 10 bases fitting TRBD2. The V gene's germline CDR1 is SGHTA and CDR2 FQGNSA. V shed 1 base, J shed 5 bases, and the junction held 5 bases outside the gene matches. This CDR3 is built from 16 residues.

In this sample, this clonotype turned up many times. The chain links TRBV7-2 to TRBJ2-3; TRBD2 matches at 7 bases. Germline CDR1 reads SGHTA; CDR2 reads FQGNSA. The V gene end was trimmed by 6 bases and the J gene end by 6 bases; junction bases not matched to a gene: 15. The length of the CDR3 is 16 residues. The CDR3 here is CASSKQAGRYSDTQYF. CDR3 nucleotides: TGTGCCAGCAGTAAACAAGCGGGGAGGTATTCGGATACGCAGTATTTT.

This clonotype was detected ten times or more. As DNA, the CDR3 is TGTGCCAGCAGTTTAGGGGGGGCGAGCTATGGCTACACCTTC. This translates into CASSLGGASYGYTF. The V and J genes are TRBV12-3 or TRBV12-4 and TRBJ1-2, with D tentatively TRBD1 (6 bases). CDR3 length: 14 residues. V lost 1 base to trimming and J lost 4 bases, with 10 bases between them.

This clonotype was seen repeatedly, ten times or more. The rearrangement links TRBV29-1 to TRBJ2-2; D tentatively reads TRBD1 or TRBD2 (5 bases each). V was shortened by 6 bases and J by 3 bases, with 14 bases between the two germline ends. Germline-derived CDR1 and CDR2 are SQVTM and ANQGSEA. The CDR3 is made up of 14 amino acids. Here the CDR3 DNA reads TGCAGCGTCGGACTCTTCAGGGACACCGGGGAGCTGTTTTTT. Translated: CSVGLFRDTGELFF.

This clonotype has at least ten counts. The chain joins TRBV10-3 to TRBJ2-7; D may be TRBD1 or TRBD2 (5 bases each). Germline V gene data show CDR1 as ENHRY and CDR2 as SYGVKD. CDR3 length: 13 residues. Trimming shortened V by 5 bases and J by 7 bases, and 15 bases separated the two germline ends. CDR3 region: CAISRRGPEEQYF. CDR3 in DNA: TGTGCCATCAGTCGTCGGGGCCCTGAGGAGCAGTACTTC.

Ten or more counts support this clonotype. The chain combines TRBV19 with TRBJ1-5; 9 bases map to TRBD1. CDR3 length equals 16 residues. J lost 1 base, V lost 4 bases, and 5 bases had no gene match. Looked up from germline, CDR1 is LNHDA and CDR2 is SQIVND (reference sequence). CDR3: CASSTRTGVSNQPQHF. The CDR3 DNA is TGTGCCAGTAGTACCCGGACAGGGGTGAGCAATCAGCCCCAGCATTTT.

This clonotype was detected a few times. The V and J genes are TRBV10-2 and TRBJ1-1; D is undetermined. V lost 8 bases to trimming and J lost 6 bases, with 10 bases between them. The CDR3 has 11 residues. Germline V gives CDR1 WSHSY, CDR2 SAAADI. CDR3 region: CASSRGSEAFF. The CDR3 DNA reads TGCGCCAGCTCCCGAGGATCTGAAGCTTTCTTT.

This clonotype was counted a few times. The junction does not match germline at one end; this may be a read error. The chain links TRBV3-1 to TRBJ2-7; 8 positions match TRBD2. This CDR3 has 17 amino acids. The germline V gene has CDR1 LGHDT and CDR2 YNNKEL (reference sequence). In nucleotides, the CDR3 is TGTGCCACCAGCCAAGGAGTCCCGAGACTAGCGACCTACGAGCAGTACTTC. Its protein is CATSQGVPRLATYEQYF.

Notes on this clonotype: A clone one base away is much larger, so this may be a read error. The V call is TRBV5-5, the J call TRBJ1-5, with 7 nucleotides matching TRBD1. Per the germline V gene, CDR1 is SGHKS and CDR2 is YYEKEE (reference sequence). Unmatched junction bases numbered 14, after V lost 7 bases and J lost 7 bases. CDR3 size: 15 residues. For the CDR3, the DNA is TGTGCCAGCGGCTCTAATGAGGGGGCTCGGCAGCCCCAGCATTTT. Its protein product is CASGSNEGARQPQHF.

The J gene is TRBJ2-1, the V gene TRBV2, with no clear D. Germline V gene data show CDR1 as SNHLY and CDR2 as FYNNEI. V dropped 3 bases and J dropped 8 bases, with 5 bases sitting between them. The CDR3 contains 11 residues. CDR3 residues: CASSEIYEQFF. The DNA of the CDR3 is TGTGCCAGCAGTGAGATTTATGAGCAGTTCTTC.

This chain's CDR3 is CASSVGYYNEQFF. Written as DNA, the CDR3 is TGTGCCAGCAGCGTGGGATACTACAATGAGCAGTTCTTC. The rearrangement joins TRBV7-2 to TRBJ2-1, with D unresolved. The CDR3 consists of 13 residues. Germline V gene lookup returns CDR1 SGHTA and CDR2 FQGNSA. Trimming took off 5 bases at V and 3 bases at J, with 8 bases between the two ends.

This clonotype was recorded many times. This chain connects TRBV10-3 to TRBJ2-2; 9 bases are shared with TRBD2. The CDR3 loop spans 15 amino acids. Germline-derived CDR1 and CDR2 are ENHRY and SYGVKD. The V segment lost 5 bases and the J segment 3 bases; nucleotides outside the gene matches: 4. CDR3 in amino acids: CAISSSGEHTGELFF. The CDR3 nucleotides are TGTGCCATCAGTTCTAGCGGGGAACACACCGGGGAGCTGTTTTTT.

This clonotype was found many times. The chain employs TRBV5-1 and TRBJ2-5; the D is unclear. Trimming removed 0 bases from V and 1 base from J, with 13 bases in between. Germline loops: CDR1 SGHRS, CDR2 YFSETQ. The CDR3 extends over 16 amino acids. The CDR3 DNA sequence: TGCGCCAGCAGCTTGGATGGGTCGAGGATCCAAGAGACCCAGTACTTC. The encoded protein is CASSLDGSRIQETQYF. The full variable domain, in which reference TRBV5-1 and TRBJ2-5 provide the parts outside the CDR3, is KAGVTQTPRYLIKTRGQQVTLSCSPISGHRSVSWYQQTPGQGLQFLFEYFSETQRNKGNFPGRFSGRQFSNSRSEMNVSTLELGDSALYLCASSLDGSRIQETQYFGPGTRLLVL.

This clonotype was seen ten or more times. V is TRBV5-1 and J is TRBJ1-1, with D unresolved. This CDR3 spans 14 amino acids. Germline V CDR1 and CDR2: SGHRS, YFSETQ. Trimming left V 0 bases short and J 4 bases short, with 10 bases between. CDR3 DNA: TGCGCCAGCAGCTTGGAGCGGTTTAGCACTGAAGCTTTCTTT. As protein: CASSLERFSTEAFF.

This clonotype occurred a few times. This chain joins TRBV6-1 and TRBJ2-1; D unresolved. V shed 4 bases and J shed 0 bases, with 10 bases lying between them. CDR1 is MNHNS, CDR2 SASEGT, per germline. This CDR3 is 15 amino acids long. For the CDR3, the DNA is TGTGCCAGCAGTGGAACAGTCTTCTCCTACAATGAGCAGTTCTTC. Protein: CASSGTVFSYNEQFF.

This clonotype has a count of ten or more. V is TRBV7-7 and J is TRBJ2-2; no reliable D call. Germline CDR1 is SSHAT and CDR2 is FNYEAQ (reference sequence). The V end was cut by 5 bases, the J end by 5 bases, with 12 bases between. CDR3 length: 14 residues. The CDR3 region is CASSPEPVTGELFF. CDR3 nucleotide sequence: TGTGCCAGCAGCCCCGAACCGGTGACCGGGGAGCTGTTTTTT.